This T cell receptor (beta chain) was sequenced for a study of T cell clonotyping in hematopoietic cell transplantation. Study observations and caveats: Recipient TCR diversity dropped after transplant; expanded clonotypes rose from day 30 to 180.

TCRdb's table, derived via immunoSEQ multiplex PCR, lists solely in-frame clones and lacks some. The sample has roughly 7,000 clones, around a third seen once; the top ten hold around a fifth. The length of the CDR3 is 13 residues. Germline loops: CDR1 SGHDT, CDR2 YYEEEE. Trimming removed 3 bases from V and 8 bases from J, with 12 bases in between. As regards this clone: What it binds is unknown.

The chain is built from TRBV5-6 and TRBJ2-1, with a possible D match to TRBD2 (5 bases). Sample: peripheral blood mononuclear cells, taken 30 days after allogeneic stem cell transplant. This clonotype was obtained from a female patient in her 60s who had an allogeneic stem cell transplant, so the T cells may come from the graft donor. Some clones in this sample may be carry-over from other donors' samples. The DNA of the CDR3 is TGTGCCAGCAGCTCTCGGGGAGAGGATGAGCAGTTCTTC. Translated, it gives CASSSRGEDEQFF.